The clone carrying this TCR beta chain was picked up many times. Its antigen is still unknown. These data are taken from a study of T-cell reconstitution after alpha-beta-depleted transplantation in children. It was with unique molecular identifiers that the TCRbeta library was prepared. TCRdb itself ran the PCR reads through MiXCR, one entry per CDR3 protein. The data show 500,000 to 650,000 distinct CDR3 sequences, 10% to 15% seen once. CDR3 length equals 15 residues. From germline, CDR1 is SQVTM and CDR2 ANQGSEA. V was pared by 6 bases and J by 1 base, with 2 bases of the junction left unmatched. Study conclusions and caveats: Roughly two months post-transplant, alpha-beta T cells reportedly originated from several hundred graft clones that had expanded. Newly made T cells mostly supplied T-cell counts and diversity one year after transplant.

This receptor was identified in a male patient between 10 and 17 years old who had a stem cell transplant for acute myeloid leukemia, so the T cells may come from the graft donor. The V call is TRBV29-1, the J call TRBJ2-1; 14 bases align to TRBD2. The starting material was PBMCs, mostly from graft donor cells, obtained 360 days after TCRalphabeta/CD19-depleted stem cell transplant. As DNA, the CDR3 is TGCAGCGTCGGGACTAGCGGGAGTTCCTACAATGAGCAGTTCTTC. This codes for CSVGTSGSSYNEQFF.